The 28 T cell receptor beta chains below all came from one sample that was sequenced in a study of CD8+ T cells in alopecia areata. In each case, RNA was isolated and then reverse transcribed into cDNA as the sequencing template. Generated by immunoSEQ multiplex PCR, the TCRdb table keeps only in-frame clones and is missing some. Of 200,000 to 250,000 clones detected, about 40% appear once; the ten largest clones hold 2% to 3%. Treatment noted: oral pan-JAK inhibitor, 5-10 mg twice daily. Sequencing used CD4+ T cells sorted from blood, obtained at approximately week 36, from a patient treated with tofacitinib. The origin of the receptors is a human donor with alopecia areata.

This sequence joins TRBV29-1 and TRBJ2-1; 7 bases agree with TRBD2. J was trimmed by 3 bases and V by 0 bases; bases with no gene match: 5. Germline CDR1 SQVTM, CDR2 ANQGSEA. This CDR3 has 15 residues. The CDR3: CSVEDRLAVYNEQFF. DNA of the CDR3: TGCAGCGTTGAAGATCGGCTAGCGGTCTACAATGAGCAGTTCTTC.

The rearrangement uses TRBV11-2 and TRBJ1-2; 7 nucleotides line up with TRBD1. The junction had 8 bases not matched to a gene; V was cut back by 5 bases and J by 8 bases. Germline V gene sequence: CDR1 SGHAT, CDR2 FQNNGV. The CDR3 contains 13 residues. The CDR3: CASSREGARGYTF. DNA for the CDR3: TGTGCCAGCAGCCGAGAGGGGGCTAGAGGCTACACCTTC.

The gene calls are TRBV19 and TRBJ1-2; D uncertain. The CDR3 loop spans 13 amino acids. Trimming cost V 1 base and J 5 bases, with 8 bases left between them. The germline CDR1 and CDR2 sequences are LNHDA and SQIVND (reference sequence). The CDR3 DNA sequence: TGTGCCAGTAGTATAGGCCGGGATTATGGCTACACCTTC. Protein: CASSIGRDYGYTF.

The J gene is TRBJ2-1, the V gene TRBV4-2; tentatively, D is TRBD2 (5 bases). Germline-derived CDR1 and CDR2 are LGHNA and YNFKEQ. V lost 0 bases, J lost 8 bases, and 20 bases lay in between. The CDR3 loop spans 17 amino acids. The CDR3 loop reads CASSQDLIIEGLDEQFF. The CDR3, as DNA: TGTGCCAGCAGCCAAGACCTAATAATAGAGGGTCTGGATGAGCAGTTCTTC.

This clone came up a few times. The chain employs TRBV29-1 and TRBJ2-7, with 9 bases lining up with TRBD2. The ends lost 7 bases at V and 7 bases at J; junction bases unmatched: 11. CDR1 is SQVTM and CDR2 is ANQGSEA in the germline V gene. The CDR3 loop spans 13 amino acids. The DNA of the CDR3 is TGCAGCGCCCAGATAGCGGGAGTCGGAGAGCAGTACTTC. Translating it yields CSAQIAGVGEQYF.

V is TRBV29-1 and J is TRBJ2-7; 16 bases align to TRBD2. Unmatched junction bases numbered 9, after V lost 6 bases and J lost 7 bases. This CDR3 spans 15 amino acids. Looked up from germline, CDR1 is SQVTM and CDR2 is ANQGSEA. CDR3 protein: CSVAGTSGRAREQYF. The DNA for the CDR3 is TGCAGCGTAGCCGGGACTAGCGGGAGGGCCCGGGAGCAGTACTTC.

The genes are TRBV7-9 and TRBJ2-3; D not certain. Trimming took 2 bases from V and 0 from J, leaving 9 bases between them. The CDR3 loop spans 15 amino acids. CDR1 is SEHNR and CDR2 is FQNEAQ in the germline V gene (reference sequence). The CDR3: CASSLFVDSTDTQYF. As DNA, the CDR3 is TGTGCCAGCAGCTTATTTGTGGATAGCACAGATACGCAGTATTTT.

V gene TRBV18 combines with J gene TRBJ2-5, with 7 bases aligning to TRBD1. Germline lookup yields CDR1 KGHSH and CDR2 LQKENI. After removal of 2 bases from V and 5 bases from J, the junction contained 8 bases not matched to a gene. The CDR3 has 15 amino acids. The CDR3 loop is CASSPGDRVVETQYF. The CDR3 DNA reads TGTGCCAGCTCACCAGGAGACAGGGTGGTCGAGACCCAGTACTTC.

A few counts support this clone. The V call is TRBV15, the J call TRBJ2-2; D is unclear. The CDR3 length is 16 residues. V was pared by 0 bases and J by 0 bases, with 8 bases between. Germline V gene sequence: CDR1 LNHNV, CDR2 YYDKDF (reference sequence). Written as DNA, the CDR3 is TGTGCCACCAGCAGAGATCTCGGGTCGAACACCGGGGAGCTGTTTTTT. It specifies CATSRDLGSNTGELFF.

This chain links TRBV4-2 with TRBJ2-3; no reliable D call. V was trimmed by 1 base and J by 1 base, leaving 9 bases between them. The CDR3 is made up of 15 amino acids. Germline assignment: CDR1 LGHNA and CDR2 YNFKEQ. The CDR3: CASSQGTSRTDTQYF. The CDR3 DNA reads TGTGCCAGCAGCCAAGGGACGAGCCGCACAGATACGCAGTATTTT.

The rearrangement joins TRBV29-1 to TRBJ2-5; 8 bases align to TRBD2. CDR3 length: 11 residues. Losses at the gene ends were 7 bases for V and 3 bases for J; bases not matched to a gene: 1. Germline CDR1 is SQVTM and CDR2 is ANQGSEA. The CDR3 coding sequence is TGCAGCGGGGGACTAGAAGAGACCCAGTACTTC. Protein: CSGGLEETQYF. Full variable domain (outside the CDR3, taken from reference TRBV29-1 and TRBJ2-5): SAVISQKPSRDICQRGTSLTIQCQVDSQVTMMFWYRQQPGQSLTLIATANQGSEATYESGFVIDKFPISRPNLTFSTLTVSNMSPEDSSIYLCSGGLEETQYFGPGTRLLVL.

Details on this clone: This specimen includes other DNA sequences encoding the same CDR3. The chain uses TRBV5-1 and TRBJ2-5; 7 nucleotides agree with TRBD1. With 4 bases clipped from V and 2 bases from J, the junction kept 5 bases outside the gene matches. CDR1 is SGHRS, CDR2 YFSETQ, per germline. The CDR3 is 14 residues long. The CDR3 DNA sequence: TGCGCCAGCAGCCCCGGGACAGTACAAGAGACCCAGTACTTC. This translates into CASSPGTVQETQYF.

V and J are TRBV19 and TRBJ1-2, with 7 bases matching TRBD1. This CDR3 is 13 amino acids long. The V gene end was trimmed by 6 bases and the J gene end by 8 bases; junction bases not matched to a gene: 9. Germline V gives CDR1 LNHDA, CDR2 SQIVND (reference sequence). Here the CDR3 reads CASSFDRVRGYTF. DNA for the CDR3: TGTGCCAGTAGCTTTGACAGGGTGCGGGGCTACACCTTC. Supplemented by reference TRBV19 and TRBJ1-2, the full variable domain reads DGGITQSPKYLFRKEGQNVTLSCEQNLNHDAMYWYRQDPGQGLRLIYYSQIVNDFQKGDIAEGYSVSREKKESFPLTVTSAQKNPTAFYLCASSFDRVRGYTFGSGTRLTVV.

CDR3 sequence (DNA): TGCAGCGTGGTCCAAGAGACCCAGTACTTC. It encodes CSVVQETQYF. The chain links TRBV29-1 to TRBJ2-5; D remains unclear. This CDR3 is 10 amino acids long. CDR1 is SQVTM and CDR2 is ANQGSEA in the germline V gene. Between the trimmed V and J ends, which lost 6 bases and 1 base, there was a span of 3 bases.

V and J are TRBV7-8 and TRBJ2-3; D possibly corresponds to TRBD2 (7 bases). This CDR3 has 17 amino acids. CDR1 SGHVS and CDR2 FQNEAQ come from the germline V gene. The V end lost 5 bases, the J end lost 2 bases, and 20 bases lay between the germline ends. CDR3 DNA: TGTGCCAGCAGCCCCCACGGGGGGCGGGAGACCACAGATACGCAGTATTTT. Residues: CASSPHGGRETTDTQYF.

The chain is built from TRBV7-2 and TRBJ2-7; unclear D gene. Germline CDR1 and CDR2: SGHTA and FQGNSA. The CDR3 is 11 amino acids. Trimming cost V 5 bases and J 10 bases, with 12 bases left between them. The CDR3 is CASSPLEAQYF. CDR3 nucleotides: TGTGCCAGCAGCCCCCTTGAGGCCCAGTACTTC.

The CDR3 spells CASSLDASGSYEQYF. For the CDR3, the DNA is TGTGCCAGCAGCTTAGACGCTAGCGGGAGCTACGAGCAGTACTTC. The chain recombines TRBV7-9 with TRBJ2-7, with TRBD2 matching 10 bases. The V and J ends lost 1 base and 3 bases, in that order; junction bases with no gene match: 3. The CDR3 contains 15 residues. CDR1 and CDR2 from the germline V gene are SEHNR and FQNEAQ (reference sequence).

The chain combines TRBV19 with TRBJ2-7; a possible D gene is TRBD2 (5 bases). The CDR3 runs to 15 residues. Looked up from germline, CDR1 is LNHDA and CDR2 is SQIVND (reference sequence). The V and J ends lost 2 bases and 0 bases respectively, with 11 bases between them. CDR3 sequence reads: CASSIPTGISYEQYF. The DNA of the CDR3 is TGTGCCAGTAGTATACCAACCGGGATCTCCTACGAGCAGTACTTC.

The CDR3 is CAISSPEGSETQYF. The CDR3 nucleotides read TGTGCCATCAGCTCCCCCGAGGGGTCCGAGACCCAGTACTTC. The chain is built from TRBV10-3 and TRBJ2-5, with D perhaps given as TRBD1 or TRBD2 (5 bases each). Germline V gene sequence: CDR1 ENHRY, CDR2 SYGVKD. This CDR3 is 14 amino acids long. The V gene lost 6 bases and the J gene lost 5 bases, with 16 bases spanning the gap.

This clone was counted only a few times. The chain links TRBV9 to TRBJ2-3, with 8 positions matching TRBD2. With 5 bases clipped from V and 3 bases from J, the junction kept 8 bases outside the gene matches. CDR1 is SGDLS and CDR2 is YYNGEE in the germline V gene. This CDR3 region has 15 residues. The DNA for the CDR3 is TGTGCCAGCAGATTTGGGGCTAGCGGGACAGATACGCAGTATTTT. Amino acid sequence: CASRFGASGTDTQYF.

The chain combines TRBV7-2 with TRBJ2-5; 9 positions match TRBD2. This CDR3 region has 16 residues. The V gene end was trimmed by 4 bases and the J gene end by 4 bases; junction bases not matched to a gene: 10. Per the germline V gene, CDR1 is SGHTA and CDR2 is FQGNSA. CDR3 DNA sequence: TGTGCCAGCAGCTCCTTAGCGGGAGTCGTAAGAGAGACCCAGTACTTC. This gives the protein CASSSLAGVVRETQYF.

The chain carries TRBV23-1 and TRBJ2-7; 12 nucleotides agree with TRBD2. TRBV23-1 is designated an ORF whose function remains uncertain. V was clipped by 2 bases and J by 6 bases; unmatched bases: 5. The CDR3 runs 15 residues. CDR3 residues: CASSQSLAGGVEQYF. CDR3 in DNA: TGCGCCAGCAGTCAAAGTCTAGCGGGAGGGGTCGAGCAGTACTTC.

This clone was seen only a few times. The CDR3 DNA is TGTGCCAGCAGCTCCAGGTGGGCAGATACGCAGTATTTT. Translating gives CASSSRWADTQYF. The rearrangement uses TRBV7-9 and TRBJ2-3; D not certain. The V end was cut by 4 bases, the J end by 4 bases, with 9 bases between. The CDR3 totals 13 residues. Germline CDR1 is SEHNR and CDR2 is FQNEAQ (reference sequence).

This clone was detected a few times. V usage is TRBV29-1 and J usage is TRBJ1-1, with D possibly matching TRBD1 (5 bases). Trimming left V 7 bases short and J 1 base short, with 13 bases between. This CDR3 contains 13 residues. Looked up from germline, CDR1 is SQVTM and CDR2 is ANQGSEA. CDR3: CSANAGGNTEAFF. CDR3 DNA sequence: TGCAGCGCTAACGCGGGGGGGAACACTGAAGCTTTCTTT. Based on the CDR3 plus reference TRBV29-1 and TRBJ1-1, the full variable domain is SAVISQKPSRDICQRGTSLTIQCQVDSQVTMMFWYRQQPGQSLTLIATANQGSEATYESGFVIDKFPISRPNLTFSTLTVSNMSPEDSSIYLCSANAGGNTEAFFGQGTRLTVV.

With respect to this clone: One junction end disagrees with the germline gene, perhaps due to a read error. The chain uses TRBV25-1 and TRBJ2-1; D possibly corresponds to TRBD1 (6 bases). In germline, CDR1 is MGHDK, CDR2 SYGVNS. The CDR3 loop spans 16 amino acids. CDR3: CASSVSGTHSYNEQFF. In nucleotides, the CDR3 is TGCGCCAGCAGTGTCTCCGGGACACACTCCTACAATGAGCAGTTCTTC. Combining the CDR3 with reference TRBV25-1 and TRBJ2-1 gives the whole variable domain EADIYQTPRYLVIGTGKKITLECSQTMGHDKMYWYQQDPGMELHLIHYSYGVNSTEKGDLSSESTVSRIRTEHFPLTLESARPSHTSQYLCASSVSGTHSYNEQFFGPGTRLTVL.

V and J are TRBV30 and TRBJ2-5; perhaps TRBD2 as D (5 bases). CDR1 GTSNPN and CDR2 SVGIG come from the germline V gene (reference sequence). V lost 7 bases to trimming and J lost 4 bases, with 16 bases between them. This CDR3 is 13 amino acids long. DNA for the CDR3: TGTGCCTTCGGGCTCGGACTTAGAGAGACCCAGTACTTC. It translates to CAFGLGLRETQYF.

This rearrangement joins TRBV5-1 to TRBJ2-7; 8 nucleotides align to TRBD2. Per the germline V gene, CDR1 is SGHRS and CDR2 is YFSETQ. With V trimmed by 2 bases and J by 4 bases, 5 bases remained unmatched. There are 14 residues in the CDR3. CDR3 protein: CASSFSGSRYEQYF. CDR3 DNA: TGCGCCAGCAGCTTCAGCGGGAGCAGGTACGAGCAGTACTTC.

The V gene is TRBV2, the J gene TRBJ2-2; 10 bases align to TRBD1. Losses at the gene ends were 6 bases for V and 5 bases for J; bases not matched to a gene: 6. The V gene's germline CDR1 is SNHLY and CDR2 FYNNEI. This CDR3 is built from 15 residues. The CDR3 DNA is TGTGCCAGCAGAATAGGGACAGGGGAAACCGGGGAGCTGTTTTTT. Translating gives CASRIGTGETGELFF.